Only one count was recorded for the clone carrying this T cell receptor (beta chain). Its antigen is still unknown. This record belongs to a study of OX40 agonist ivuxolimab in advanced cancers. Study outcomes and limitations: By week 6 at 0.1 to 3.0 mg/kg, blood CD4+ and CD8+ T cells had expanded clonally.

The CDR3 runs 15 residues. V lost 0 bases to trimming and J lost 5 bases, with 10 bases between them. Germline V gives CDR1 LGHNA, CDR2 YSLEER. TCRdb's copy holds only in-frame clones and misses some; the assay was immunoSEQ multiplex PCR. The sample records roughly 100,000 clones, roughly 93% being singletons. The sample here was CD4+ or CD8+ T cells sorted from blood, taken in a trial of the OX40 agonist ivuxolimab. The source is an adult with an advanced solid tumor such as melanoma, head and neck, liver or kidney cancer. The chain uses TRBV4-3 and TRBJ2-2, with D uncertain. The CDR3 region has the DNA TGCGCCAGCAGCCAAGATAGGGTTGTGACCGGGGAGCTGTTTTTT. It yields the protein CASSQDRVVTGELFF.